Each of the 4 T cell receptor beta chains below was sequenced from the same sample in a study of radiotherapy plus CTLA-4 blockade in lung cancer. Only in-frame clones appear in the TCRdb table, and some are missing; sequencing was by immunoSEQ multiplex PCR. The sample holds over 100,000 clones, around 90% seen once. The sample consisted of peripheral blood, taken from a patient treated with radiotherapy plus ipilimumab. Receptor source: a human donor with non-small cell lung cancer that progressed on radiotherapy plus ipilimumab.

As to this clone: Distinct nucleotide sequences in the sample also encode this CDR3. This chain joins TRBV5-1 and TRBJ2-1; 12 bases agree with TRBD2. The CDR3 covers 16 residues. Germline CDR1 SGHRS, CDR2 YFSETQ. The trim removed 4 bases at V and 0 bases at J, leaving 2 bases unmatched. The CDR3 loop reads CASSLAGGSSYNEQFF. The DNA of the CDR3 is TGCGCCAGCAGCCTAGCGGGAGGGAGCTCCTACAATGAGCAGTTCTTC.

V gene TRBV4-1 combines with J gene TRBJ2-3, with TRBD2 matching 11 bases. V lost 1 base and J lost 5; bases outside the gene matches: 2. The CDR3 sequence is 15 residues long. Germline CDR1 reads MGHRA; CDR2 reads YSYEKL. Written as DNA, the CDR3 is TGCGCCAGCAGCCAAGTCACTAGCGGGAGAGATACGCAGTATTTT. It specifies CASSQVTSGRDTQYF.

The chain couples TRBV2 to TRBJ2-7; 11 bases map to TRBD1. CDR3 length equals 16 residues. J gave up 6 bases and V 7 bases, and 14 bases lay outside the gene matches. Germline values: CDR1 SNHLY, CDR2 FYNNEI. The chain's CDR3 is CASILIFGQGASEQYF. The CDR3, as DNA: TGTGCCAGCATTTTGATTTTCGGACAGGGGGCGTCCGAGCAGTACTTC.

J is TRBJ2-7 and V is TRBV18; 10 positions agree with TRBD2. The CDR3 length is 16 residues. The V segment lost 3 bases and the J segment 2 bases; nucleotides outside the gene matches: 7. Germline values: CDR1 KGHSH, CDR2 LQKENI. CDR3 bases: TGTGCCAGCTCACCGCGGACTAGCGGAGGGACCTACGAGCAGTACTTC. Amino acids: CASSPRTSGGTYEQYF.